Below, 20 T cell receptor beta chains from the same sample are listed, as sequenced in a study of T-cell memory formation after mild COVID-19. One entry per CDR3 protein results from TCRdb running MiXCR on the 5' RACE reads. The table has under 400,000 distinct CDR3 sequences, approximately 27% seen once. The specimen was PBMCs or a T cell subset sorted from them (not recorded which). The receptors originated from an adult woman who had mild COVID-19 (a few samples of this study predate the infection). Cell type and time point are not known.

This clonotype was counted a few times. This chain joins TRBV5-1 and TRBJ2-7; no clear D gene. Germline CDR1 is SGHRS and CDR2 is YFSETQ. V was clipped by 4 bases and J by 3 bases, with 17 bases between them. This CDR3 contains 15 residues. CDR3 amino acids: CASSSTPSISYEQYF. CDR3 DNA sequence: TGCGCCAGCAGCAGTACACCCTCCATCAGCTACGAGCAGTACTTC.

The chain recombines TRBV6-5 with TRBJ2-1, with 9 positions matching TRBD1. Germline trimming cut 5 bases from V and 6 bases from J; bases unmatched to any gene: 14. The CDR3 contains 17 residues. The germline CDR1 and CDR2 sequences are MNHEY and SVGAGI. The CDR3 reads CASSPLSGTGIVNEQFF. The CDR3 DNA reads TGTGCCAGCAGTCCCCTGTCCGGGACAGGGATAGTCAATGAGCAGTTCTTC.

This chain uses TRBV15 with TRBJ1-5, with 8 positions matching TRBD1. V was pared by 4 bases and J by 6 bases, with 11 bases of the junction left unmatched. CDR3 length: 16 amino acids. Germline V gene sequence: CDR1 LNHNV, CDR2 YYDKDF (reference sequence). The CDR3 DNA is TGTGCCACCAGCATGAGTGGACAGGGAAGGAGTCAGCCCCAGCATTTT. Amino acid sequence: CATSMSGQGRSQPQHF. The whole variable domain, remainder taken from reference TRBV15 and TRBJ1-5, is DAMVIQNPRYQVTQFGKPVTLSCSQTLNHNVMYWYQQKSSQAPKLLFHYYDKDFNNEADTPDNFQSRRPNTSFCFLDIRSPGLGDTAMYLCATSMSGQGRSQPQHFGDGTRLSIL.

This clonotype has just a few counts. The junction departs from the called germline gene at one end, perhaps through a read error. The chain links TRBV7-7 to TRBJ1-4, with D possibly matching TRBD1 (6 bases). Germline CDR1 SSHAT, CDR2 FNYEAQ (reference sequence). The CDR3 runs to 15 residues. The CDR3 here is CASSLVGGAGEKLFF. CDR3 coding DNA: TGTGCTAGCAGCTTAGTCGGGGGGGCAGGTGAAAAACTGTTTTTT.

The chain recombines TRBV11-1 with TRBJ2-7; the D is unclear. The CDR3 spans 14 residues. Germline lookup yields CDR1 SGHAT and CDR2 FQDESV (reference sequence). V shed 1 base and J shed 5 bases, with 12 bases lying between them. The CDR3 DNA is TGTGCCAGCAGCTTAGGCCTCACTAACGACGAGCAGTACTTC. Residues: CASSLGLTNDEQYF.

This clonotype was counted only a few times. This rearrangement joins TRBV7-9 to TRBJ2-7, with 7 bases identical to TRBD1. The CDR3 sequence is 18 residues long. Germline V gene sequence: CDR1 SEHNR, CDR2 FQNEAQ (reference sequence). V was clipped by 5 bases and J by 0 bases; unmatched bases: 16. CDR3 coding DNA: TGTGCCAGCAGCGCAGAGGTCCCCGGGACAGCTAACTCCTACGAGCAGTACTTC. Translating gives CASSAEVPGTANSYEQYF.

The rearrangement links TRBV19 to TRBJ2-1; 8 bases are a match to TRBD2. The CDR3 is 15 amino acids. Germline CDR1 reads LNHDA; CDR2 reads SQIVND (reference sequence). The junction had 7 bases not matched to a gene; V was cut back by 4 bases and J by 5 bases. The CDR3 is CASSTSGGRHNEQFF. DNA for the CDR3: TGTGCCAGTAGTACGAGCGGGGGACGACACAATGAGCAGTTCTTC.

To note about this clonotype: The junction and the germline gene differ at one end; a read error may be behind it. V is TRBV7-6 and J is TRBJ2-2, with 7 bases fitting TRBD2. The CDR3 has 17 amino acids. CDR1 is SGHVS and CDR2 is FNYEAQ in the germline V gene. In DNA form, the CDR3 reads TGTGCCAGCAGCTTAATAAGAAGCGGGGCGAACAACGGGGAGCTGTTTTTT. It specifies CASSLIRSGANNGELFF.

This chain joins TRBV11-1 and TRBJ2-1; 11 nucleotides line up with TRBD2. Germline V gene lookup returns CDR1 SGHAT and CDR2 FQDESV (reference sequence). The CDR3 totals 16 residues. With 5 bases clipped from V and 9 bases from J, the junction kept 12 bases outside the gene matches. The CDR3 region has the DNA TGTGCCAGCAGCCCTTCAATAGCGGGAGGGGGTATTGAGCAGTTCTTC. Amino acids: CASSPSIAGGGIEQFF.

The chain joins TRBV12-3 or TRBV12-4 to TRBJ2-1; 14 positions match TRBD2. CDR3 length: 15 amino acids. V was clipped by 10 bases and J by 7 bases; unmatched bases: 9. The CDR3 DNA is TGTGCCATCATGGGACTAGCGGGAGCTCCAAATGAGCAGTTCTTC. Residues: CAIMGLAGAPNEQFF.

The chain joins TRBV6-5 to TRBJ2-4; D may be TRBD1 (6 bases). Looked up from germline, CDR1 is MNHEY and CDR2 is SVGAGI. V gave up 6 bases and J gave up 1 base, with 13 bases separating them. The CDR3 has 15 residues. CDR3: CASSPVQGAKNIQYF. The CDR3 region has the DNA TGTGCCAGCAGCCCCGTCCAGGGGGCCAAAAACATTCAGTACTTC.

The V gene is TRBV20-1, the J gene TRBJ2-1; D is uncertain. V was pared by 7 bases and J by 4 bases, with 14 bases between. The CDR3 runs to 13 residues. Germline assignment: CDR1 DFQATT and CDR2 SNEGSKA (reference sequence). CDR3 protein: CSVPGHDYNEQFF. The CDR3 DNA reads TGCAGTGTACCGGGCCACGATTACAATGAGCAGTTCTTC.

This chain joins TRBV11-2 and TRBJ2-3, with D perhaps matching TRBD2 (6 bases). V shed 0 bases and J shed 9 bases, with 10 bases lying between them. Germline V lookup: CDR1 SGHAT, CDR2 FQNNGV. The CDR3 spans 13 residues. The CDR3 nucleotides read TGTGCCAGCAGCTTAGATTGGAGCGGGACGCAGTATTTT. This sequence encodes CASSLDWSGTQYF.

This clonotype was picked up a small number of times. The chain couples TRBV11-2 to TRBJ1-2; 7 nucleotides line up with TRBD1. Trimming at V came to 7 bases and at J to 0 bases, leaving 8 bases not matched to a gene. Germline V gene data show CDR1 as SGHAT and CDR2 as FQNNGV. The CDR3 totals 15 residues. The CDR3 sequence: CASNPGGATNYGYTF. The CDR3 nucleotides read TGTGCCAGCAATCCAGGGGGGGCTACTAACTATGGCTACACCTTC.

This clonotype has only a few counts. The J gene is TRBJ1-2, the V gene TRBV7-6, with D unclear. The CDR3 length is 14 residues. Per germline, CDR1 SGHVS and CDR2 FNYEAQ. Trimming left V 1 base short and J 0 bases short, with 6 bases between. CDR3 sequence (DNA): TGTGCCAGCAGCTTAGACGGGGCTAACTATGGCTACACCTTC. Its translation is CASSLDGANYGYTF.

This clonotype was counted a few times. The CDR3: CASSITGTGDFGIQYF. The CDR3, as DNA: TGTGCCAGCAGCATCACCGGGACAGGGGATTTTGGCATTCAGTACTTC. J is TRBJ2-4 and V is TRBV7-2; 10 nucleotides agree with TRBD1. J was trimmed by 9 bases and V by 5 bases; bases with no gene match: 13. The CDR3 totals 16 residues. Germline CDR1 is SGHTA and CDR2 is FQGNSA.

This clonotype turned up a few times. Mismatch with germline at one junction end may stem from a read error. The rearrangement links TRBV7-9 to TRBJ2-3; the D gene is possibly TRBD1 (5 bases). This CDR3 is built from 17 residues. Germline V gives CDR1 SEHNR, CDR2 FQNEAQ (reference sequence). CDR3 sequence (DNA): TGTACCAGCAGGCATTCAGGGCCCTTCGGGAGCACAGATACGCAGTATTTT. It is translated as CTSRHSGPFGSTDTQYF. Full variable domain (missing parts from reference TRBV7-9 and TRBJ2-3): DTGVSQNPRHKITKRGQNVTFRCDPISEHNRLYWYRQTLGQGPEFLTYFQNEAQLEKSRLLSDRFSAERPKGSFSTLEIQRTEQGDSAMYLCTSRHSGPFGSTDTQYFGPGTRLTVL.

The rearrangement joins TRBV5-1 to TRBJ2-3; D remains unclear. This CDR3 spans 14 amino acids. Trimming pared 4 bases from V and 3 bases from J, leaving 12 bases between. Germline lookup yields CDR1 SGHRS and CDR2 YFSETQ. CDR3 DNA: TGCGCCAGCAGCGCGGACCCACCGACAGATACGCAGTATTTT. Translation gives CASSADPPTDTQYF.

The V gene is TRBV12-3 or TRBV12-4, the J gene TRBJ1-2; D is possibly TRBD1 (5 bases). V was pared by 6 bases and J by 8 bases, with 16 bases between. The CDR3 is 13 amino acids. The chain's CDR3 is CASRKTLGGGYTF. For the CDR3, the DNA is TGTGCCAGCAGAAAAACTCTGGGGGGGGGCTACACCTTC.

This clonotype was detected a few times. In DNA form, the CDR3 reads TGTGCCAGCAGTTATTTATGGGGCAATGAGCAGTTCTTC. Its protein is CASSYLWGNEQFF. This chain links TRBV6-2 or TRBV6-3 with TRBJ2-1; unclear D gene. The CDR3 is 13 amino acids. V lost 3 bases to trimming and J lost 6 bases, with 9 bases between them. Germline V gives CDR1 MNHEY, CDR2 SVGEGT.